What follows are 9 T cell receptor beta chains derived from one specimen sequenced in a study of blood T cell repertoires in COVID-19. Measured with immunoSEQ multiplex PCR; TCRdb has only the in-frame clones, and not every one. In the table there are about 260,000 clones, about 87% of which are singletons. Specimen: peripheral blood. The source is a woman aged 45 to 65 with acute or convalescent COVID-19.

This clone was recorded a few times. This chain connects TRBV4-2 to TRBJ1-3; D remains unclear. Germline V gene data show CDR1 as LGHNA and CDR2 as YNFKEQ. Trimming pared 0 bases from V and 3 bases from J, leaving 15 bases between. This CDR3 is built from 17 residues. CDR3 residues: CASSQESEGAIGNTIYF. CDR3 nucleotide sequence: TGTGCCAGCAGCCAAGAAAGTGAGGGTGCAATTGGAAACACCATATATTTT.

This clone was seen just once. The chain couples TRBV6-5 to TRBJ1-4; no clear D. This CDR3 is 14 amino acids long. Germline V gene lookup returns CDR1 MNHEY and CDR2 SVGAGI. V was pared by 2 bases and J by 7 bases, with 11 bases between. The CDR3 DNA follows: TGTGCCAGCAGTTACGGAGGGAGGAGTGAAAAACTGTTTTTT. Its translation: CASSYGGRSEKLFF.

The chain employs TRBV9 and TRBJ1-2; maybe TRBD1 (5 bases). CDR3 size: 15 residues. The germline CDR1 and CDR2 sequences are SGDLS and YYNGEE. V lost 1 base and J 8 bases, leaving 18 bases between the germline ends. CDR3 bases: TGTGCCAGCAGCGTAAGATGGTCAGGGCGTGACGGCTACACCTTC. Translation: CASSVRWSGRDGYTF.

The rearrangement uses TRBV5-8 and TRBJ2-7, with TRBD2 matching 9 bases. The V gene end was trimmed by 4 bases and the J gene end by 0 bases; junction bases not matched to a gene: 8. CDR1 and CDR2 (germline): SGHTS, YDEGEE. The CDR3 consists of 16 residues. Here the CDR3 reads CASSPGLARLSYEQYF. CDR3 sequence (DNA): TGTGCCAGCAGCCCAGGACTAGCGAGACTCTCCTACGAGCAGTACTTC.

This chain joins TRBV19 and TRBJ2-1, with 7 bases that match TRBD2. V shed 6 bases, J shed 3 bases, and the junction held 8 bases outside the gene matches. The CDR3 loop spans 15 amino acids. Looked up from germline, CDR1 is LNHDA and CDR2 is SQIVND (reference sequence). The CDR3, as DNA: TGTGCCAGTAGCGCAACCCGGGACTACTACAATGAGCAGTTCTTC. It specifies CASSATRDYYNEQFF.

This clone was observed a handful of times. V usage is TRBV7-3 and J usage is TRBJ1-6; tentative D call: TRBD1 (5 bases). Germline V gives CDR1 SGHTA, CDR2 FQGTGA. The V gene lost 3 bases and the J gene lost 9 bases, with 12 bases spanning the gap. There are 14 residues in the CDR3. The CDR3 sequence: CASSLGPPGSPLHF. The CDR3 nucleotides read TGTGCCAGCAGCTTGGGGCCACCTGGTTCACCCCTCCACTTT.

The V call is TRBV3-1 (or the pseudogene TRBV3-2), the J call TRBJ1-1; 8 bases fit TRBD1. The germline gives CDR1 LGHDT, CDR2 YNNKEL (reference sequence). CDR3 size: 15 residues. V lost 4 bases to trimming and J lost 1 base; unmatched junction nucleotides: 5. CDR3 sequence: CASSRTTGGNTEAFF. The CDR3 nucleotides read TGTGCCAGCAGCCGAACTACAGGGGGGAACACTGAAGCTTTCTTT.

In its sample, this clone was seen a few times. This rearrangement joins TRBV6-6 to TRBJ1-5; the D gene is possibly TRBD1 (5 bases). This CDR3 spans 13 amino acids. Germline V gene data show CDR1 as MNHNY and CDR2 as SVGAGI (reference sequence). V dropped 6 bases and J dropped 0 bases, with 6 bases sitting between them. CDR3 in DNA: TGTGCCAGCAGACAGGATAGCAATCAGCCCCAGCATTTT. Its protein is CASRQDSNQPQHF.

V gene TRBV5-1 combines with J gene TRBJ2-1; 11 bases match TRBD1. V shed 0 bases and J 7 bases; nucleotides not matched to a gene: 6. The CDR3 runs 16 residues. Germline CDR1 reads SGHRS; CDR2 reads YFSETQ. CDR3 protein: CASSLAWTGGLNEQFF. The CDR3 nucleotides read TGCGCCAGCAGCTTGGCTTGGACAGGGGGCTTAAATGAGCAGTTCTTC.